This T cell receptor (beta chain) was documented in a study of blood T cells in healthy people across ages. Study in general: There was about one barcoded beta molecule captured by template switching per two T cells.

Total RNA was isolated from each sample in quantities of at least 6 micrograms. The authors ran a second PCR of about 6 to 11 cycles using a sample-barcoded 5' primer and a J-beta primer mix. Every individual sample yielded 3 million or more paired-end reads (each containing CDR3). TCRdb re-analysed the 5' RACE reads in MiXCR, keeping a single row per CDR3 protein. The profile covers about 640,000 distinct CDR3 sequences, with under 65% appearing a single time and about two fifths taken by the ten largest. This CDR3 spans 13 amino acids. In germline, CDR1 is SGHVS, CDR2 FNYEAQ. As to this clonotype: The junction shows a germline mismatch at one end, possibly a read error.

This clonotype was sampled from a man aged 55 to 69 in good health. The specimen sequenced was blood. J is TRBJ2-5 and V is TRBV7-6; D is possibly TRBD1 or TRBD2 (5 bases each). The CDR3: CASSLAMGETQYF. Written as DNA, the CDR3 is TGTGCCAGCAGCTTAGCGATGGGGGAGACGCAGTACTTC. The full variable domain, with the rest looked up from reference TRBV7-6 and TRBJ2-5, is GAGVSQSPRYKVTKRGQDVALRCDPISGHVSLYWYRQALGQGPEFLTYFNYEAQQDKSGLPNDRFSAERPEGSISTLTIQRTEQRDSAMYRCASSLAMGETQYFGPGTRLLVL.